This T cell receptor (beta chain) is drawn from a study of blood T cell repertoires in COVID-19. Study information: Spain, Italy and the United States supplied samples that represented acute and convalescent COVID-19.

A Seattle source enrolled patients during active infection and followed them longitudinally. Original methodology: Amplification from reference gene primers served as the basis for estimated nucleated cell counts. Profiled with immunoSEQ multiplex PCR; TCRdb holds only in-frame clones, not every one. D and trimming were read from the DNA, whereas the V and J calls and clone size are those reported in that table. Among roughly 42,000 clones listed, roughly 92% were seen once. V was cut by 7 bases and J by 7 bases, with 16 bases left in between. CDR3 length: 13 residues. Germline-derived CDR1 and CDR2 are SGHAT and FQNNGV.

This TCR came from a man aged 50 to 59 with COVID-19, enrolled during active disease. Sequencing used peripheral blood. This chain links TRBV11-2 with TRBJ1-1; no clear D gene. The CDR3, as DNA: TGTGCCAGCACCTTTTGGAGGTCGGGTGAAGCTTTCTTT. The encoded protein is CASTFWRSGEAFF.